The 10 T cell receptor beta chains below were found in one sample sequenced in a study of blood T cell repertoires in COVID-19 (dated by TCRdb to 2019 to 2021). The library relied on the immunoSEQ multiplex PCR assay. TCRdb re-hosts the immuneACCESS table, in-frame sequences only. Its copies lack some clones; in the studies checked, an unresolved V gene accounts for under half of them, and the cause for the rest is not known. For this sample the table gives 60,000 or so clones, of which around 87% were detected only once. Together, the top ten hold around 6.9% of the sample. Sequences were obtained from peripheral blood. Receptor source: a man between 60 and 70 years old with active or convalescent COVID-19.

This chain joins TRBV5-4 and TRBJ2-5; TRBD1 matches 8 bases. V shed 6 bases, J shed 2 bases, and the junction held 9 bases outside the gene matches. CDR1 and CDR2 (germline): SGHNT, YYREEE (reference sequence). This CDR3 has 15 amino acids. The CDR3 here is CASTFGQGFQETQYF. In nucleotides, the CDR3 is TGTGCCAGCACCTTCGGACAGGGATTTCAAGAGACCCAGTACTTC.

The chain uses TRBV7-3 and TRBJ1-1; TRBD1 matches 8 bases. With 3 bases clipped from V and 2 bases from J, the junction kept 2 bases outside the gene matches. This CDR3 region has 14 residues. The germline V gene encodes CDR1 SGHTA and CDR2 FQGTGA. In DNA form, the CDR3 reads TGTGCCAGCAGCTTTACAGGGGGTAACACTGAAGCTTTCTTT. Its translation: CASSFTGGNTEAFF.

This clone has just one count. The chain recombines TRBV6-2 or TRBV6-3 with TRBJ2-1, with D possibly matching TRBD2 (5 bases). From germline, CDR1 is MNHEY and CDR2 SVGEGT. CDR3 length equals 13 residues. V was clipped by 6 bases and J by 3 bases, with 9 bases between them. CDR3 loop: CASSLAGYNEQFF. CDR3 DNA: TGTGCCAGCAGCCTCGCGGGCTACAATGAGCAGTTCTTC.

This clone has just one count. This chain uses TRBV27 with TRBJ2-6; no reliable D call. V was shortened by 8 bases and J by 0 bases, with 8 bases between the two germline ends. Germline CDR1 reads MNHEY; CDR2 reads SMNVEV (reference sequence). The length of the CDR3 is 14 residues. CDR3 DNA: TGTGCCAGCGTCTCTTCCTCTGGGGCCAACGTCCTGACTTTC. Encoded protein: CASVSSSGANVLTF.

The V gene is TRBV11-2, the J gene TRBJ2-7; 7 bases are shared with TRBD2. V lost 7 bases and J lost 6; bases outside the gene matches: 15. The CDR3 is 15 amino acids. CDR1 and CDR2 from the germline V gene are SGHAT and FQNNGV. CDR3 nucleotides: TGTGCCAGCACCACTTGGCTTTGGGACTACACCGAGCAGTACTTC. Protein product: CASTTWLWDYTEQYF.

The chain carries TRBV6-2 or TRBV6-3 and TRBJ1-1, with 9 nucleotides matching TRBD1. Germline CDR1 is MNHEY and CDR2 is SVGEGT. The CDR3 sequence is 14 residues long. The V and J ends lost 6 bases and 9 bases, in that order; junction bases with no gene match: 11. CDR3 residues: CASSRTGAVQKAFF. CDR3 in DNA: TGTGCCAGCAGCAGGACAGGGGCGGTGCAAAAAGCTTTCTTT.

In its sample, this clone was seen once. The chain has TRBV5-1 and TRBJ2-3; TRBD2 matches 11 bases. There are 15 residues in the CDR3. CDR1 is SGHRS, CDR2 YFSETQ, per germline. J lost 3 bases, V lost 2 bases, and 2 bases had no gene match. The CDR3 nucleotides are TGCGCCAGCAGCTTAATAGCGGGAGGGACAGATACGCAGTATTTT. Translating gives CASSLIAGGTDTQYF.

The rearrangement joins TRBV11-2 to TRBJ2-1; D is uncertain. V was shortened by 1 base and J by 0 bases, with 10 bases between the two germline ends. The germline gives CDR1 SGHAT, CDR2 FQNNGV. The CDR3 has 16 residues. The CDR3 coding sequence is TGTGCCAGCAGCTTAGTCATGCTAGTCTCCTACAATGAGCAGTTCTTC. This translates into CASSLVMLVSYNEQFF.

The chain couples TRBV27 to TRBJ2-7, with D possibly being TRBD1 (6 bases). Germline V gives CDR1 MNHEY, CDR2 SMNVEV (reference sequence). Trimming removed 5 bases at V and 3 bases at J, with 11 bases between. This CDR3 is built from 13 residues. The CDR3 nucleotides read TGTGCCAGCAGTCTGACAGGTTACTACGAGCAGTACTTC. Translation: CASSLTGYYEQYF.

The chain combines TRBV9 with TRBJ1-2; 7 bases align to TRBD1. The CDR3 is 14 residues long. Trimming cost V 4 bases and J 5 bases; bases outside gene matches: 8. The germline CDR1 and CDR2 sequences are SGDLS and YYNGEE. The CDR3 reads CASSFQGVGYGYTF. As DNA, the CDR3 is TGTGCCAGCAGCTTTCAGGGGGTAGGGTATGGCTACACCTTC.